The rows below give T cell receptor beta chains drawn from one sample of a study of T cells in Graves' hyperthyroidism and ophthalmopathy. A single record per CDR3 protein comes from TCRdb applying MiXCR to the multiplex PCR reads. Among over 700,000 distinct CDR3 sequences listed, over 35% were seen once. The sample was blood. The receptors shown here come from a young man with Graves' hyperthyroidism. CDR3s include the opening cysteine and the closing phenylalanine or tryptophan. Fields, in order: D gene, J gene, clone size, V gene, CDR3 DNA, CDR3 protein. A D gene is named only where the DNA matches it firmly. For some rows the clone size is stated as once, few or many, or as a class when expanded; others skip it.

d_call: -; j_call: TRBJ2-2; clone_size: -; v_call: TRBV30; cdr3_nt: TGTGCCTGGAGGGCGGGGTCGGACACCGGGGAGCTGTTTTTT; cdr3_aa: CAWRAGSDTGELFF
d_call: -; j_call: TRBJ2-7; clone_size: -; v_call: TRBV5-1; cdr3_nt: TGCGCCAGCAGCTTGGGAAGCACCGGGGAGCTGTACTTC; cdr3_aa: CASSLGSTGELYF
d_call: -; j_call: TRBJ2-7; clone_size: few; v_call: TRBV7-2; cdr3_nt: TGTGCCAGCAGCTCAACGACAGATAGTTACTACGAGCAGTACTTC; cdr3_aa: CASSSTTDSYYEQYF
d_call: -; j_call: TRBJ1-1; clone_size: -; v_call: TRBV20-1; cdr3_nt: TGCAGTGCTAGAGTCGGGGGTTGGGGGACTGAAGCTTTCTTT; cdr3_aa: CSARVGGWGTEAFF
d_call: TRBD1; j_call: TRBJ2-7; clone_size: -; v_call: TRBV20-1; cdr3_nt: TGCAGTGCTCCAACAGGGGGAGCCGAGCAGTACTTC; cdr3_aa: CSAPTGGAEQYF
d_call: -; j_call: TRBJ1-1; clone_size: -; v_call: TRBV29-1; cdr3_nt: TGCAGCGTTGGGGGGGGTTCCATGAACACTGAAGCTTTCTTT; cdr3_aa: CSVGGGSMNTEAFF
d_call: -; j_call: TRBJ2-7; clone_size: -; v_call: TRBV7-9; cdr3_nt: TGTGCCAGCGGTTCAAGCTCCTACGAGCAGTACTTC; cdr3_aa: CASGSSSYEQYF
d_call: TRBD1; j_call: TRBJ2-2; clone_size: few; v_call: TRBV9; cdr3_nt: TGTGCCAGCAGCGCGGGACAGGCGCCCCCGAACACCGGGGAGCTGTTTTTT; cdr3_aa: CASSAGQAPPNTGELFF
d_call: -; j_call: TRBJ1-1; clone_size: many; v_call: TRBV29-1; cdr3_nt: TGCAGCGTCGTCTCACAGGGAACTGAAGCTTTCTTT; cdr3_aa: CSVVSQGTEAFF
d_call: TRBD1; j_call: TRBJ1-2; clone_size: few; v_call: TRBV6-5; cdr3_nt: TGTGCCAGCAGTTACGGTGGTCGGGACAGCAGAAATGGCTACACCTTC; cdr3_aa: CASSYGGRDSRNGYTF
d_call: -; j_call: TRBJ2-7; clone_size: -; v_call: TRBV7-9; cdr3_nt: TGTGCCAGCAGCTTGGGTGAGAACCACGAGCAGTACTTC; cdr3_aa: CASSLGENHEQYF
d_call: TRBD1; j_call: TRBJ1-5; clone_size: many; v_call: TRBV4-2; cdr3_nt: TGTGCCAGCAGCCAAGAGGCAGGGGGAAATCAGCCCCAGCATTTT; cdr3_aa: CASSQEAGGNQPQHF
d_call: -; j_call: TRBJ2-2; clone_size: many; v_call: TRBV24-1; cdr3_nt: TGTGCCACCAGTGATTCTGTATATTCCACCGGGGAGCTGTTTTTT; cdr3_aa: CATSDSVYSTGELFF
d_call: -; j_call: TRBJ2-7; clone_size: -; v_call: TRBV7-9; cdr3_nt: TGTGCCAGCAGCCAATTCGAGATTGGCTACGAGCAGTACTTC; cdr3_aa: CASSQFEIGYEQYF
d_call: TRBD1; j_call: TRBJ2-3; clone_size: -; v_call: TRBV11-1; cdr3_nt: TGTGCCAGCAGCTTGACAGGGGCAATCACAGATACGCAGTATTTT; cdr3_aa: CASSLTGAITDTQYF
d_call: TRBD2; j_call: TRBJ2-7; clone_size: -; v_call: TRBV7-3; cdr3_nt: TGTGCCAGCAGCGCTAGCGGGAGGGTCTACGAGCAGTACTTC; cdr3_aa: CASSASGRVYEQYF
d_call: -; j_call: TRBJ1-1; clone_size: -; v_call: TRBV9; cdr3_nt: TGTGCCAGCAGCGTAGAATCAGGGGTGAACACTGAAGCTTTCTTT; cdr3_aa: CASSVESGVNTEAFF
d_call: TRBD2; j_call: TRBJ2-7; clone_size: few; v_call: TRBV20-1; cdr3_nt: TGCAGTGCTTCCGGGACTAGCGGGGATCCCAACGAGCAGTACTTC; cdr3_aa: CSASGTSGDPNEQYF
d_call: TRBD1; j_call: TRBJ1-3; clone_size: few; v_call: TRBV7-2; cdr3_nt: TGTGCCAGCAGCTTAGAGGGGGCGGTTGGAAACACCATATATTTT; cdr3_aa: CASSLEGAVGNTIYF
d_call: -; j_call: TRBJ2-7; clone_size: many; v_call: TRBV6-5; cdr3_nt: TGTGCCAGCAGCTACGCCGACGAGCAGTACTTC; cdr3_aa: CASSYADEQYF
d_call: TRBD1; j_call: TRBJ1-1; clone_size: -; v_call: TRBV20-1; cdr3_nt: TGCAGTGCTGGACACTCGACAGGGCTGAACACTGAAGCTTTCTTT; cdr3_aa: CSAGHSTGLNTEAFF
d_call: -; j_call: TRBJ1-5; clone_size: -; v_call: TRBV10-3; cdr3_nt: TGTGCCATCAGTGACACCGGGGATAGCAATCAGCCCCAGCATTTT; cdr3_aa: CAISDTGDSNQPQHF
d_call: -; j_call: TRBJ2-7; clone_size: -; v_call: TRBV14; cdr3_nt: TGTGCCAGCGGCCCTCATGGGTCCTACGAGCAGTACTTC; cdr3_aa: CASGPHGSYEQYF
d_call: -; j_call: TRBJ1-1; clone_size: many; v_call: TRBV29-1; cdr3_nt: TGCAGCGTTAGGGAGGGAGGACTCGGTAGAGGGACTGAAGCTTTCTTT; cdr3_aa: CSVREGGLGRGTEAFF
d_call: -; j_call: TRBJ1-2; clone_size: -; v_call: TRBV29-1; cdr3_nt: TGCAGCGTTTTGGGTGTAAGTGGATATGGCTACACCTTT; cdr3_aa: CSVLGVSGYGYTF
d_call: -; j_call: TRBJ2-2; clone_size: -; v_call: TRBV5-1; cdr3_nt: TGCGCCAGCAGCTTGGACCGCTACACCGGGGAGCTGTTTTTT; cdr3_aa: CASSLDRYTGELFF
d_call: TRBD2; j_call: TRBJ2-7; clone_size: -; v_call: TRBV7-8; cdr3_nt: TGTGCCAGCAGCTTAGCGCTAGCGGGCCCCTCGGGGGAGCAGTACTTC; cdr3_aa: CASSLALAGPSGEQYF
d_call: TRBD1; j_call: TRBJ2-7; clone_size: many; v_call: TRBV2; cdr3_nt: TGTGCCAGCAGTGAACGGGGACAGGGCCCTACGACCAAGTACTTC; cdr3_aa: CASSERGQGPTTKYF
d_call: TRBD1; j_call: TRBJ2-5; clone_size: many; v_call: TRBV19; cdr3_nt: TGTGCCAGTAGTCTAGGACAGGGTCACGGAGAGACCCAGTACTTC; cdr3_aa: CASSLGQGHGETQYF
d_call: -; j_call: TRBJ1-3; clone_size: -; v_call: TRBV6-1; cdr3_nt: TGTGCCAGCGGGGCGGGGCCAGGGGCTATCTCTGCTGGAAACACCATATATTTT; cdr3_aa: CASGAGPGAISAGNTIYF
d_call: -; j_call: TRBJ2-2; clone_size: many; v_call: TRBV10-3; cdr3_nt: TGTGCCACCGCAGGGGAGAACACCGGGGAGCTGTTTTTT; cdr3_aa: CATAGENTGELFF
d_call: -; j_call: TRBJ2-2; clone_size: many; v_call: TRBV7-2; cdr3_nt: TGCGCCAGCAGCTTAGGCAGGGCGAACACCGGGGAGCTGTTTTTT; cdr3_aa: CASSLGRANTGELFF
d_call: -; j_call: TRBJ1-2; clone_size: -; v_call: TRBV10-3; cdr3_nt: TGTGCCATCAGTGAGTCGACGGCGATCTATGGCTACACCTTC; cdr3_aa: CAISESTAIYGYTF
d_call: TRBD1; j_call: TRBJ1-5; clone_size: many; v_call: TRBV2; cdr3_nt: TGTGCCAGCAGACCACAGGGGGCGGGCAATCAGCCCCAGCATTTT; cdr3_aa: CASRPQGAGNQPQHF
d_call: -; j_call: TRBJ1-2; clone_size: -; v_call: TRBV2; cdr3_nt: TGTGCCAGCAGCGGGACAAGGAGTGGCTACACCTTC; cdr3_aa: CASSGTRSGYTF
d_call: -; j_call: TRBJ2-7; clone_size: few; v_call: TRBV12-3/TRBV12-4; cdr3_nt: TGTGCCAGCAGTTTGCTAAACGAGCGGTACTTC; cdr3_aa: CASSLLNERYF
d_call: TRBD1; j_call: TRBJ1-2; clone_size: -; v_call: TRBV19; cdr3_nt: TGTGCCAGTAGTTATCCGGGACAGGGCTATGGCTACACCTTC; cdr3_aa: CASSYPGQGYGYTF
d_call: -; j_call: TRBJ2-2; clone_size: few; v_call: TRBV6-5; cdr3_nt: TGTGCCAGCAGGCAAGGGGGGTCCACCGGGGAGCTGTTTTTT; cdr3_aa: CASRQGGSTGELFF
d_call: -; j_call: TRBJ1-1; clone_size: many; v_call: TRBV15; cdr3_nt: TGTGCCACCAGCAGAGATGGGGGCGTTGAAGCTTTCTTT; cdr3_aa: CATSRDGGVEAFF
d_call: -; j_call: TRBJ1-5; clone_size: -; v_call: TRBV6-2/TRBV6-3; cdr3_nt: TGTGCCAGCAGTTACTGGGGGGGCAATCAGCCCCAGCATTTT; cdr3_aa: CASSYWGGNQPQHF
d_call: -; j_call: TRBJ1-3; clone_size: -; v_call: TRBV15; cdr3_nt: TGTGCCACCAGCAGTTCCTCTATCGCCTCTGGAAACACCATATATTTT; cdr3_aa: CATSSSSIASGNTIYF
d_call: -; j_call: TRBJ1-5; clone_size: many; v_call: TRBV24-1; cdr3_nt: TGTGCCACCAGTGATTCCTCAAGGGACCAGCCCCAGCATTTT; cdr3_aa: CATSDSSRDQPQHF
d_call: -; j_call: TRBJ1-2; clone_size: many; v_call: TRBV19; cdr3_nt: TGTGCCAGTAGCCCATTGTCCGGGACCGAATATGGCTACACCTTC; cdr3_aa: CASSPLSGTEYGYTF
d_call: -; j_call: TRBJ1-2; clone_size: few; v_call: TRBV2; cdr3_nt: TGTGCCAGCGCCTCCGGCACAGGGCCTAACTATGGCTACACCTTC; cdr3_aa: CASASGTGPNYGYTF
d_call: -; j_call: TRBJ1-1; clone_size: -; v_call: TRBV10-3; cdr3_nt: TGTGCCATCAGTGAGGCGCGGGGGAGGAACACTGAAGCTTTCTTT; cdr3_aa: CAISEARGRNTEAFF
d_call: TRBD2; j_call: TRBJ2-2; clone_size: -; v_call: TRBV20-1; cdr3_nt: TGCAGTGCTAGAGATCAAGGAAGCGGGAGAGGAACCGGGGAGCTGTTTTTT; cdr3_aa: CSARDQGSGRGTGELFF
d_call: TRBD1; j_call: TRBJ1-1; clone_size: -; v_call: TRBV14; cdr3_nt: TGTGCCAGCAGCCATAGGCCGGGACAGGGGTTGAACACTGAAGCTTTCTTT; cdr3_aa: CASSHRPGQGLNTEAFF
d_call: -; j_call: TRBJ1-4; clone_size: -; v_call: TRBV5-1; cdr3_nt: TGCGCCAGCAGCCCCCGGGACACAACTAATGAAAAACTGTTTTTT; cdr3_aa: CASSPRDTTNEKLFF
d_call: -; j_call: TRBJ1-2; clone_size: many; v_call: TRBV7-2; cdr3_nt: TGTGCCAGCAGCTTTGGGCAGGGTTATGGCTACACCTTC; cdr3_aa: CASSFGQGYGYTF
d_call: -; j_call: TRBJ2-1; clone_size: -; v_call: TRBV29-1; cdr3_nt: TGCAGCGTTGAGGGACTGGGGGTTTACAATGAGCAGTTCTTC; cdr3_aa: CSVEGLGVYNEQFF
d_call: -; j_call: TRBJ2-6; clone_size: many; v_call: TRBV20-1; cdr3_nt: TGCAGTGCTAGAGATTATCGAGCAACCTCTGGGGCCAACGTCCTGACTTTC; cdr3_aa: CSARDYRATSGANVLTF
d_call: -; j_call: TRBJ2-7; clone_size: -; v_call: TRBV5-8; cdr3_nt: TGTGCCAGCAGCTTGAGCGGGCCCGAGCAGTACTTC; cdr3_aa: CASSLSGPEQYF
d_call: -; j_call: TRBJ1-1; clone_size: many; v_call: TRBV7-9; cdr3_nt: TGTGCCAGCAGCTTAGGGGCAGGAGCTTTCTTT; cdr3_aa: CASSLGAGAFF